The 20 T cell receptor beta chains below come from one sample, sequenced in a study of blood T cell repertoires in COVID-19. Repertoires were generated with immunoSEQ multiplex PCR, while TCRdb's copy carries only in-frame clones and drops some. This table has 55,000 to 75,000 clones, more than 70% appearing once. Sequences were obtained from peripheral blood. Receptor source: a man aged 50 or older with acute or convalescent COVID-19.

The rearrangement links TRBV10-1 to TRBJ2-1; weak D call: TRBD1 (6 bases). V lost 3 bases to trimming and J lost 0 bases, with 9 bases between them. Looked up from germline, CDR1 is WNHNN and CDR2 is SYGVQD (reference sequence). The CDR3 sequence is 15 residues long. The CDR3 DNA sequence: TGCGCCAGCAGTGACGACAGGAGCTCCTACAATGAGCAGTTCTTC. Translation: CASSDDRSSYNEQFF.

The rearrangement joins TRBV9 to TRBJ2-6; D is unclear. The length of the CDR3 is 14 residues. Trimming removed 4 bases at V and 4 bases at J, with 9 bases between. Germline V gene sequence: CDR1 SGDLS, CDR2 YYNGEE. The chain's CDR3 is CASSPASGANVLTF. DNA of the CDR3: TGTGCCAGCAGCCCCGCGTCCGGGGCCAACGTCCTGACTTTC. Filled out from reference TRBV9 and TRBJ2-6, the complete variable domain reads DSGVTQTPKHLITATGQRVTLRCSPRSGDLSVYWYQQSLDQGLQFLIQYYNGEERAKGNILERFSAQQFPDLHSELNLSSLELGDSALYFCASSPASGANVLTFGAGSRLTVL.

The chain joins TRBV5-4 to TRBJ1-2, with TRBD1 matching 11 bases. Germline CDR1 SGHNT, CDR2 YYREEE (reference sequence). V trimming: 4 bases; J trimming: 5 bases; junction bases outside the gene matches: 4. The CDR3 has 14 residues. The CDR3 is CASSVRDRGYGYTF. Written as DNA, the CDR3 is TGTGCCAGCAGCGTCAGGGACAGGGGGTATGGCTACACCTTC.

The V gene is TRBV5-6, the J gene TRBJ2-5; 7 positions agree with TRBD2. There are 14 residues in the CDR3. The V gene end was trimmed by 4 bases and the J gene end by 5 bases; junction bases not matched to a gene: 8. Germline assignment: CDR1 SGHDT and CDR2 YYEEEE. The CDR3 region has the DNA TGTGCCAGCAGCAACGGGGGGTTAAGGGAGACCCAGTACTTC. Protein product: CASSNGGLRETQYF.

The chain is built from TRBV5-1 and TRBJ1-1; D remains unclear. This CDR3 has 13 residues. The germline V gene encodes CDR1 SGHRS and CDR2 YFSETQ. Trimming took off 2 bases at V and 7 bases at J, with 12 bases between the two ends. The CDR3 sequence is CASSLSLGVEAFF. CDR3 DNA sequence: TGCGCCAGCAGCTTATCCCTCGGGGTTGAAGCTTTCTTT. Variable domain in full (rest from reference TRBV5-1 and TRBJ1-1): KAGVTQTPRYLIKTRGQQVTLSCSPISGHRSVSWYQQTPGQGLQFLFEYFSETQRNKGNFPGRFSGRQFSNSRSEMNVSTLELGDSALYLCASSLSLGVEAFFGQGTRLTVV.

The chain uses TRBV5-1 and TRBJ2-7; a possible D gene is TRBD1 (6 bases). Deletions cut 1 base from V and 2 bases from J, with 10 bases between. The CDR3 is 14 amino acids. The germline CDR1 and CDR2 sequences are SGHRS and YFSETQ. CDR3 in amino acids: CASSLRRTAYEQYF. The CDR3 DNA follows: TGCGCCAGCAGCTTGAGGAGGACAGCCTACGAGCAGTACTTC.

J is TRBJ1-6 and V is TRBV25-1, with 9 bases lining up with TRBD1. The germline gives CDR1 MGHDK, CDR2 SYGVNS. V was clipped by 6 bases and J by 11 bases; unmatched bases: 5. The CDR3 spans 13 residues. The CDR3 here is CASRTGGETPLHF. The CDR3 DNA reads TGTGCCAGCAGAACAGGGGGCGAAACACCCCTCCACTTT.

With regard to this clone: The sample carries other DNA sequences with the same CDR3. The chain carries TRBV18 and TRBJ1-2; TRBD1 aligns across 7 bases. This CDR3 has 14 amino acids. Germline values: CDR1 KGHSH, CDR2 LQKENI. V dropped 3 bases and J dropped 1; count of bases not matched to a gene: 2. CDR3 region: CASSPAGGNYGYTF. CDR3 nucleotides: TGTGCCAGCTCACCGGCAGGGGGTAACTATGGCTACACCTTC. Drawing the rest from reference TRBV18 and TRBJ1-2, the complete variable domain is NAGVMQNPRHLVRRRGQEARLRCSPMKGHSHVYWYRQLPEEGLKFMVYLQKENIIDESGMPKERFSAEFPKEGPSILRIQQVVRGDSAAYFCASSPAGGNYGYTFGSGTRLTVV.

This chain uses TRBV28 with TRBJ1-2; 9 bases are shared with TRBD1. V trimming: 6 bases; J trimming: 3 bases; junction bases outside the gene matches: 5. The CDR3 runs to 14 residues. Germline V gene sequence: CDR1 MDHEN, CDR2 SYDVKM. For the CDR3, the DNA is TGTGCCAGCAGGCCCACAGGGGGCCACTATGGCTACACCTTC. Protein sequence: CASRPTGGHYGYTF.

V gene TRBV7-6 combines with J gene TRBJ1-1; D is possibly TRBD1 (5 bases). V dropped 3 bases and J dropped 6 bases, with 11 bases sitting between them. The CDR3 extends over 13 amino acids. Germline values: CDR1 SGHVS, CDR2 FNYEAQ. CDR3 amino acids: CASSLYGGAEAFF. The CDR3 nucleotides read TGTGCCAGCAGCTTGTACGGGGGTGCTGAAGCTTTCTTT. Full variable domain (rest looked up from reference TRBV7-6 and TRBJ1-1): GAGVSQSPRYKVTKRGQDVALRCDPISGHVSLYWYRQALGQGPEFLTYFNYEAQQDKSGLPNDRFSAERPEGSISTLTIQRTEQRDSAMYRCASSLYGGAEAFFGQGTRLTVV.

This clone has just one count. The chain joins TRBV7-9 to TRBJ1-1, with D perhaps matching TRBD1 (5 bases). Germline lookup yields CDR1 SEHNR and CDR2 FQNEAQ (reference sequence). V lost 2 bases, J lost 4 bases, and 14 bases lay in between. This CDR3 comprises 15 residues. CDR3 protein: CASSLRSHGGTEAFF. CDR3 coding DNA: TGTGCCAGCAGCTTACGCAGCCACGGGGGCACTGAAGCTTTCTTT.

The chain recombines TRBV9 with TRBJ2-3; 7 positions agree with TRBD1. Germline CDR1 reads SGDLS; CDR2 reads YYNGEE. Germline trimming cut 4 bases from V and 8 bases from J; bases unmatched to any gene: 7. This CDR3 region has 13 residues. The CDR3 sequence is CASSPGQSGTQYF. The CDR3 nucleotides read TGTGCCAGCAGCCCGGGACAGTCGGGTACGCAGTATTTT.

V is TRBV2 and J is TRBJ2-5; 13 nucleotides align to TRBD2. V lost 3 bases and J lost 4; bases outside the gene matches: 2. The CDR3 spans 15 residues. Germline CDR1 reads SNHLY; CDR2 reads FYNNEI. In nucleotides, the CDR3 is TGTGCCAGCAGTGAGGGACTAGCGGGAATAGAGACCCAGTACTTC. Encoded protein: CASSEGLAGIETQYF.

The genes are TRBV11-3 and TRBJ1-4; 8 bases agree with TRBD1. The germline gives CDR1 SGHNT, CDR2 YENEEA. The CDR3 extends over 14 amino acids. Losses at the gene ends were 5 bases for V and 2 bases for J; bases not matched to a gene: 1. CDR3 amino acids: CASSRTGTNEKLFF. The CDR3 coding sequence is TGTGCCAGCAGCCGGACAGGGACTAATGAAAAACTGTTTTTT. The variable domain in full, completed from reference TRBV11-3 and TRBJ1-4, reads EAGVVQSPRYKIIEKKQPVAFWCNPISGHNTLYWYLQNLGQGPELLIRYENEEAVDDSQLPKDRFSAERLKGVDSTLKIQPAELGDSAVYLCASSRTGTNEKLFFGSGTQLSVL.

In its sample, this clone was seen once. J is TRBJ2-5 and V is TRBV11-2, with D tentatively TRBD2 (6 bases). CDR1 is SGHAT, CDR2 FQNNGV, per germline. This CDR3 spans 13 amino acids. V lost 4 bases and J lost 7, with 13 bases in between. The CDR3 sequence: CASSSSRGWTQYF. The CDR3 DNA reads TGTGCCAGCAGCTCCTCCCGGGGGTGGACCCAGTACTTC.

The chain recombines TRBV13 with TRBJ2-5; 9 bases agree with TRBD1. Germline assignment: CDR1 PRHDT and CDR2 FYEKMQ (reference sequence). The CDR3 totals 16 residues. Germline trimming cut 5 bases from V and 3 bases from J; bases unmatched to any gene: 10. Here the CDR3 DNA reads TGTGCCAGCAGCCCCCGAGGGACAGGGCGGGAAGAGACCCAGTACTTC. Translated, it gives CASSPRGTGREETQYF.

The chain employs TRBV7-3 and TRBJ1-4; TRBD1 is a possible D gene (6 bases). The CDR3 runs 14 residues. Trimming removed 1 base from V and 7 bases from J, with 10 bases in between. Germline CDR1 SGHTA, CDR2 FQGTGA. The CDR3 protein is CASSLRGGTEKLFF. CDR3 nucleotide sequence: TGTGCCAGCAGCTTAAGGGGGGGCACTGAAAAACTGTTTTTT.

A word on this clone: The conserved phenylalanine or tryptophan is not found at the CDR3 terminus, so this likely reflects a read error. The V gene is TRBV12-5, the J gene TRBJ2-7, with TRBD2 matching over 13 bases. This CDR3 comprises 16 residues. The trim removed 6 bases at V and 5 bases at J, leaving 10 bases unmatched. CDR1 and CDR2 from the germline V gene are LGHNT and FRNRAP. This CDR3 is CASGTPGLAGDHEQYL. CDR3 coding DNA: TGTGCTAGTGGCACACCCGGACTAGCGGGAGATCACGAGCAGTACCTC.

V and J are TRBV11-1 and TRBJ1-1; TRBD1 matches at 8 bases. The CDR3 loop spans 15 amino acids. The germline CDR1 and CDR2 sequences are SGHAT and FQDESV (reference sequence). Unmatched junction bases numbered 10, after V lost 6 bases and J lost 4 bases. The CDR3 DNA reads as TGTGCCAGCAGAGAACTCAGGGGGCGACTCACTGAAGCTTTCTTT. This encodes CASRELRGRLTEAFF.

This clone has a single count. CDR3 sequence (DNA): TGTGCCAGCAGCAGAAGAAACACCATATATTTT. Its protein is CASSRRNTIYF. This chain links TRBV28 with TRBJ1-3; the D is unclear. The germline gives CDR1 MDHEN, CDR2 SYDVKM. V was pared by 6 bases and J by 5 bases, with 5 bases between. This CDR3 spans 11 amino acids. Together with reference TRBV28 and TRBJ1-3, the CDR3 gives the full variable domain: DVKVTQSSRYLVKRTGEKVFLECVQDMDHENMFWYRQDPGLGLRLIYFSYDVKMKEKGDIPEGYSVSREKKERFSLILESASTNQTSMYLCASSRRNTIYFGEGSWLTVV.